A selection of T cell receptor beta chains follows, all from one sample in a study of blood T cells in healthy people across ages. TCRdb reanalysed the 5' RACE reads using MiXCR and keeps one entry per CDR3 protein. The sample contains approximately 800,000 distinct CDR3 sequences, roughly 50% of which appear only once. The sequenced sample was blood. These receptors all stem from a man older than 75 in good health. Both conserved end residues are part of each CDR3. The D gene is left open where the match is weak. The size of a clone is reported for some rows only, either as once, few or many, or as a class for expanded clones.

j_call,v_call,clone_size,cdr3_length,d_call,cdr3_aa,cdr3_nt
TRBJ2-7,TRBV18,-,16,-,CASSPIHSADVYEQYF,TGTGCCAGCTCACCAATACACAGCGCGGACGTCTACGAGCAGTACTTC
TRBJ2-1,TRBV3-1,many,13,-,CASSGVYYNEQFF,TGTGCCAGCAGTGGAGTTTACTACAATGAGCAGTTCTTC
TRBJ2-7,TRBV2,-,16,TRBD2,CASRAYLGGSGYEQYF,TGTGCCAGCAGAGCTTACCTGGGGGGGTCGGGCTACGAGCAGTACTTC
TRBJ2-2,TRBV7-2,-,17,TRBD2,CASSLVTTSGYTGELFF,TGTGCCAGCAGCTTAGTAACGACTAGCGGATACACCGGGGAGCTGTTTTTT
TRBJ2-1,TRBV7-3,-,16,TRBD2,CASSLTATSGSREQFF,TGTGCCAGCAGCTTAACGGCTACTAGCGGGAGCCGGGAGCAGTTCTTC
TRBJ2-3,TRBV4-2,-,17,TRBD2,CASSQSGTSGRSGTQYF,TGTGCCAGCAGCCAAAGCGGGACTAGCGGGAGGTCGGGTACGCAGTATTTT
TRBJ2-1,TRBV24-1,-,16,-,CATSAPRGLSLYEQFF,TGTGCCACCAGTGCCCCCAGGGGACTCAGTCTCTATGAGCAGTTCTTC
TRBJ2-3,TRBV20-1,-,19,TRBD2,CSARAPGVAGGPSTDTQYF,TGCAGTGCTAGAGCCCCGGGGGTAGCGGGAGGGCCAAGCACAGATACGCAGTATTTT
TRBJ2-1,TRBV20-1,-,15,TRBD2,CSAGTSGRSGNEQFF,TGCAGTGCTGGGACTAGCGGGAGGTCCGGGAATGAGCAGTTCTTC
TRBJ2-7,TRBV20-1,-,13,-,CSAHAFGGSEQYF,TGCAGTGCTCACGCATTTGGGGGTTCCGAGCAGTACTTC
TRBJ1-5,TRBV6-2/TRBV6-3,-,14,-,CASSPKRSNQPQHF,TGTGCCAGCAGCCCAAAGAGGAGCAATCAGCCCCAGCATTTT
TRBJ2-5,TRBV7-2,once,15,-,CASSTGSFYKETQYF,TGTGCCAGCAGCACCGGGAGTTTTTACAAAGAGACCCAGTACTTC
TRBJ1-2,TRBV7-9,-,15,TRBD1,CASSPTGTGVRTYTF,TGTGCCAGCAGCCCAACCGGGACAGGAGTTAGGACCTACACCTTC
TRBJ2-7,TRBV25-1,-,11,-,CASSVQHEQYF,TGTGCCAGCAGTGTGCAGCACGAGCAGTACTTC
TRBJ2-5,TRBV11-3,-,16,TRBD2,CACSLGTSDRQETQYF,TGTGCCTGCAGCTTAGGGACTAGCGATCGTCAAGAGACCCAGTACTTC
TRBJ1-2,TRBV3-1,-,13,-,CASSHRDYDGYTF,TGTGCCAGCAGCCACCGGGACTACGATGGCTACACCTTC
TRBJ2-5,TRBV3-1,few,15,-,CASSQVVGAWETQYF,TGTGCCAGCAGCCAAGTCGTGGGAGCTTGGGAGACCCAGTACTTC
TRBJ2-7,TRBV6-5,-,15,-,CASMGQGSVLYEQYF,TGTGCCAGCATGGGGCAGGGATCCGTTCTGTACGAGCAGTACTTC
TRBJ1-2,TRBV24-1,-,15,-,CATSDPRTENYGYTF,TGTGCCACCAGTGATCCGAGGACAGAGAACTATGGCTACACCTTC
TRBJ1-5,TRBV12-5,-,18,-,CASGLVPQGRVINQPQHF,TGTGCTAGTGGTTTGGTACCTCAGGGGCGCGTAATTAATCAGCCCCAGCATTTT
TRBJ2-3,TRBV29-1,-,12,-,CSAIRDTDTQYF,TGCAGCGCCATACGGGACACAGATACGCAGTATTTT
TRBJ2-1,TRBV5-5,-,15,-,CASRLRDSAYNEQFF,TGTGCCAGCAGACTCCGGGACTCCGCCTACAATGAGCAGTTCTTC
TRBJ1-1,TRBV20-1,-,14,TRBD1,CSAATGTGNTEAFF,TGCAGTGCTGCAACCGGGACAGGGAACACTGAAGCTTTCTTT
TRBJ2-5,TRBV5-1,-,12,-,CANSLSGLGEYF,TGCGCCAACAGCTTGTCGGGCCTTGGGGAGTACTTC
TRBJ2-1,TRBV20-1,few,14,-,CSATLGSGHNEQFF,TGCAGTGCTACGCTCGGTAGCGGCCACAATGAGCAGTTCTTC
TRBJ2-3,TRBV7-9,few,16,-,CASSRSLGVLPDTQYF,TGTGCCAGCAGCCGGAGTCTAGGAGTTCTACCGGATACGCAGTATTTT
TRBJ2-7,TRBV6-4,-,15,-,CASSDGASSYNEQYF,TGTGCCAGCAGTGATGGGGCTAGCTCCTACAATGAGCAGTACTTC
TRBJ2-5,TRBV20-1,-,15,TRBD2,CSASRGRAGGNEQYF,TGCAGCGCTAGTCGCGGACGAGCGGGAGGGAATGAGCAGTACTTC
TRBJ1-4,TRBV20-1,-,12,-,CSPREVAEKLFF,TGCAGCCCCCGTGAGGTCGCGGAAAAACTGTTTTTT
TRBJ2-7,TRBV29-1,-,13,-,CSVEEQGRHEQYF,TGCAGCGTTGAAGAGCAGGGTCGTCACGAGCAGTACTTC
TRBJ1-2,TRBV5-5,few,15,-,CASSRWDGWSGGYTF,TGTGCCAGCAGCAGATGGGACGGCTGGTCAGGGGGCTACACCTTC
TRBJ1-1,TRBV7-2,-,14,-,CASSLTARNTEAFF,TGTGCCAGCAGCTTGACGGCCAGGAACACTGAAGCTTTCTTT
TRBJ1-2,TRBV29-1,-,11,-,CSDRSGYGYTF,TGCAGCGACCGGAGCGGCTATGGCTACACCTTC
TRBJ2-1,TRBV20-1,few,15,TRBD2,CSAREAGVFYNEQFF,TGCAGTGCTCGGGAGGCGGGAGTTTTCTACAATGAGCAGTTCTTC
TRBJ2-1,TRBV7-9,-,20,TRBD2,CASSLGGTSGILSSYNEQFF,TGTGCCAGCAGCCTAGGCGGGACTAGCGGAATCTTAAGCTCCTACAATGAGCAGTTCTTC
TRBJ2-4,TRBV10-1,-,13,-,CASSLATVNIQYF,TGCGCCAGCAGTTTGGCCACGGTCAACATTCAGTACTTC
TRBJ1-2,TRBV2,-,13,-,CASRRQEPAGYTF,TGTGCCAGCAGGAGACAGGAACCGGCCGGCTACACCTTC
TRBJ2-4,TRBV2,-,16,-,CASSRSGRGGENIQYF,TGTGCCAGCAGTCGGAGCGGGAGAGGGGGCGAAAACATTCAGTACTTC
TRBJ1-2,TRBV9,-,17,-,CASTKGGSSRVNYGYTF,TGTGCCAGCACCAAAGGCGGCAGCAGTCGAGTAAACTATGGCTACACCTTC
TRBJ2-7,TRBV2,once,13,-,CASSEGGRNEQYF,TGTGCCAGCAGTGAAGGGGGAAGAAACGAGCAGTACTTC
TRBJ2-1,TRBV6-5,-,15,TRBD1,CASRYAGTGLDEQFF,TGTGCCAGCAGGTATGCCGGGACAGGGCTAGATGAGCAGTTCTTC
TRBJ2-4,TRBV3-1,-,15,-,CASSHATGSTNIQYF,TGTGCCAGCAGCCACGCTACAGGGTCGACAAACATTCAGTACTTC
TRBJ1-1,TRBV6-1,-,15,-,CASRLLSGSGTEAFF,TGTGCCAGCAGGCTATTATCAGGGTCGGGCACTGAAGCTTTCTTT
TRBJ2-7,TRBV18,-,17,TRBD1,CASSQKSGTGVSYEQYF,TGTGCCAGCTCACAGAAATCCGGGACAGGAGTCTCCTACGAGCAGTACTTC
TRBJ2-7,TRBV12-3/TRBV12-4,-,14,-,CASSFQAKGGEQYF,TGTGCCAGCAGTTTTCAGGCAAAGGGGGGCGAGCAGTACTTC
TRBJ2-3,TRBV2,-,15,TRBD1,CASSDGTGPRDTQYF,TGTGCCAGCAGCGACGGGACAGGGCCCAGGGATACGCAGTATTTT
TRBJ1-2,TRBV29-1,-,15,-,CSVGALLTGNYGYTF,TGCAGCGTTGGGGCCCTCCTGACGGGTAACTATGGCTACACCTTC
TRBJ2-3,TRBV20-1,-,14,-,CSARDRWRTDTQYF,TGCAGTGCTAGAGATCGGTGGCGCACAGATACGCAGTATTTT
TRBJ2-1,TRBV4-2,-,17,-,CASSQELATPTYNEQFF,TGTGCCAGCAGCCAAGAGTTGGCCACCCCTACCTACAATGAGCAGTTCTTC
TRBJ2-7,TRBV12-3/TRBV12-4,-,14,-,CASSSSASSYEQYF,TGTGCCAGCAGTTCTAGCGCCAGCTCCTACGAGCAGTACTTC
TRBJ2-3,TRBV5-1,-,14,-,CASSLAAETDTQYF,TGCGCCAGCAGCTTGGCGGCGGAGACAGATACGCAGTATTTT
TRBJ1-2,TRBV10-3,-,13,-,CAIKGPTPYGYTF,TGTGCCATCAAGGGTCCAACCCCCTATGGCTACACCTTC
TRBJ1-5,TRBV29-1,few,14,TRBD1,CSDQGQGKNQPQHF,TGCAGCGACCAAGGACAGGGGAAAAATCAGCCCCAGCATTTT
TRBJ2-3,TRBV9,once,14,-,CASSGRVYTDTQYF,TGTGCCAGCAGCGGCCGTGTTTACACAGATACGCAGTATTTT
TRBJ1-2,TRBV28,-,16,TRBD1,CASSQVGQGKGGGYTF,TGTGCCAGCAGTCAAGTGGGACAGGGTAAGGGAGGTGGCTACACCTTC
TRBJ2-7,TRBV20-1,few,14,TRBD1,CSAREGQGTYEQYF,TGCAGTGCTAGAGAGGGACAGGGGACCTACGAGCAGTACTTC
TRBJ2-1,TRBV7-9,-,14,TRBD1,CASSNPGQPTLQFF,TGTGCCAGCAGCAACCCGGGACAGCCGACGTTACAGTTCTTC
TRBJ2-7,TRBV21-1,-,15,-,CASSQLAGMRYEQYF,TGTGCCAGCAGCCAGCTAGCGGGGATGAGATACGAGCAGTACTTC
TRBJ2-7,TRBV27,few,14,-,CASSSSGRTYEQYF,-